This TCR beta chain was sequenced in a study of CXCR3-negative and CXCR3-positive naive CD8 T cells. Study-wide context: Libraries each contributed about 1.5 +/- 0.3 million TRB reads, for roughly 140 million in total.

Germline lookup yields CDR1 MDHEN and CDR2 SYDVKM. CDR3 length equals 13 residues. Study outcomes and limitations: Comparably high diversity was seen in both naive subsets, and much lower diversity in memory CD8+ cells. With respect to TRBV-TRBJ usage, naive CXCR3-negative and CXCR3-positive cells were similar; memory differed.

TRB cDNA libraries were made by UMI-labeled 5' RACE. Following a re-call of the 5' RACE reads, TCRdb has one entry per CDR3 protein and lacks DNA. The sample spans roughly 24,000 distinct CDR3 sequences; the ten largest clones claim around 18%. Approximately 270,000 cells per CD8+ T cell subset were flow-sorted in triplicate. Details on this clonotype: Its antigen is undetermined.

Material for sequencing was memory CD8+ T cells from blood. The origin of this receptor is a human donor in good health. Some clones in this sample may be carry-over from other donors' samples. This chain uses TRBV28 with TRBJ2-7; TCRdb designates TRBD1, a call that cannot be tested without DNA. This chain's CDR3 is CASSTTGVVEQYF. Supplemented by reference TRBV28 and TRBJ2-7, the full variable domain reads DVKVTQSSRYLVKRTGEKVFLECVQDMDHENMFWYRQDPGLGLRLIYFSYDVKMKEKGDIPEGYSVSREKKERFSLILESASTNQTSMYLCASSTTGVVEQYFGPGTRLTVT.